This T cell receptor (beta chain) was recovered during a study of response to subunit inactivated influenza vaccine. The CDR3 is 13 residues long. Between the trimmed V and J ends, which lost 10 bases and 4 bases, there was a span of 16 bases. In TCRdb, the RT-PCR reads were re-called with MiXCR into one record per CDR3 protein. There are roughly 550,000 distinct CDR3 sequences in the sample; approximately 24% occur only once, and about 2.8% lies in the top ten. This clonotype turned up a few times. This same sample was also part of a study on T cells expressing NK-cell markers. That study reports: 5'RACE template switching built TCR beta cDNA with unique molecular identifiers. There were seven HCMV-seropositive donors and one seronegative donor among the eight sequenced. Four of the donors also had these clonotypes leading their CD3+CD56-NKG2C+ fraction. The HCMV specificity of the expanded NKG2C+ T cell clones stayed unresolved.

This receptor was taken from a man over 45 who received an inactivated influenza vaccine. This chain connects TRBV12-3 or TRBV12-4 to TRBJ2-5; a possible D gene is TRBD1 (6 bases). The material was CD4+ T cells sorted from PBMCs, obtained about 12 days after vaccination. CDR3 nucleotide sequence: TGTGCCACCGCAACGCGAGGGGGAGAGACCCAGTACTTC. It specifies CATATRGGETQYF.